The rows below give T cell receptor beta chains drawn from one sample of a study of shared clonotypes between healthy human individuals. The protocol was immunoSEQ multiplex PCR, while the TCRdb copy is restricted to in-frame clones and leaves out a portion. The profile shows some 2.1 million clones, 85% to 95% of them singletons. Sequencing was done on a sample of naive CD4+ T cells sorted from blood. These receptors were collected from a young man in good health. Both conserved end residues are trimmed from each CDR3. Fields, in order: V gene, J gene, CDR3 protein.

TRBV12-5	TRBJ2-7	ASVKAVGGYEQY
TRBV30	TRBJ1-5	AWSGLGDQPQH
TRBV25-1	TRBJ2-1	ASSALREQF
TRBV5-1	TRBJ2-5	ASSLEGTGAETQY
TRBV2	TRBJ1-2	ASSESSVGPGYT
TRBV5-1	TRBJ2-7	ASSLGTGGVEQY
TRBV30	TRBJ2-5	AWSEGLGKETQY
TRBV5-1	TRBJ1-1	ASSLGAGDLSGAF
TRBV5-1	TRBJ2-2	ASSYRDRGTGELF
TRBV4-1	TRBJ2-5	ASSQGPTSTGETQY
TRBV6-5	TRBJ2-2	ASKYGGTGELF
TRBV7-9	TRBJ2-1	ASSLEDRVRDEQF
TRBV5-1	TRBJ2-5	ASSLVSSGGQETQY
TRBV10-3	TRBJ2-3	AMQADHTDTQY
TRBV6-6	TRBJ2-7	ASSYSGQSNYEQY
TRBV7-9	TRBJ1-4	ASSLFAAAATNEKLF
TRBV10-3	TRBJ1-2	AISTGDYGYT
TRBV28	TRBJ1-5	ASSRDQSNQPQH
TRBV6-1	TRBJ1-3	ASTLNPDSGNTIY
TRBV10-1	TRBJ1-2	ASSPGSNYGYT
TRBV18	TRBJ1-6	ASSEPSSPLH
TRBV27	TRBJ1-5	ASSRGQNQPQH
TRBV19	TRBJ2-1	ASSGDSRADGEQF
TRBV28	TRBJ1-2	ASSSGTVQSNNYGYT
TRBV5-1	TRBJ2-1	ASSLISASAEQF
TRBV11-2	TRBJ2-7	ASSHGTTLIRDEQY
TRBV5-1	TRBJ2-5	ASSLASGNQETQY
TRBV4-3	TRBJ2-7	ASSQRVPAGAFSYEQY
TRBV2	TRBJ2-1	ASRGQDNEQF
TRBV15	TRBJ2-7	ATSREEGRYEQY
TRBV10-3	TRBJ1-5	AISDGGMGNQPQH
TRBV7-9	TRBJ2-3	ASSSGGGAGRDTQY
TRBV6-5	TRBJ2-2	ASSYSLNTGELF
TRBV18	TRBJ1-3	ASSPIQGGSGNTIY
TRBV5-4	TRBJ2-5	ASSSVAGEETQY
TRBV30	TRBJ1-4	ASQTSGNEKLF
TRBV6-5	TRBJ2-7	ASSTHRSTTYEQY
TRBV7-9	TRBJ1-2	ASSLPAGHT
TRBV30	TRBJ2-5	AWGPAGLYQETQY
TRBV5-1	TRBJ2-2	ASSETGGADTGELF
TRBV7-2	TRBJ1-5	ASSSLRNQPQH
TRBV6-1	TRBJ2-1	ASSERISGRVYNEQF
TRBV27	TRBJ2-3	ASRLAGISTDTQY
TRBV19	TRBJ1-1	ASSKLGTALNTEAF
TRBV30	TRBJ1-1	AWTDTRGFRTEAF
TRBV2	TRBJ1-4	ASIRTPGVGEKLF